This is a list of T cell receptor beta chains from one sample in a study of PD-1 blockade in mismatch repair-deficient tumors. Sequencing was performed with immunoSEQ multiplex PCR; in TCRdb, only in-frame clones are kept and a portion is missing. The table records around 110,000 clones, 70% to 80% of them present only once. Source: peripheral blood, taken about 60 weeks after starting pembrolizumab. These receptors were collected from an adult with mismatch repair-deficient cancer. Each CDR3 is given with its conserved first and last residue. A D gene is named only where the DNA matches it firmly. Size tells how often a clone was seen (once, few, many) or the class of an expanded clone, and some rows leave it out.

-	TRBJ2-1	TRBV27	-	CASRTGYSYNEQFF	TGTGCCAGCAGAACGGGGTACTCCTACAATGAGCAGTTCTTC
TRBD1	TRBJ1-1	TRBV7-6	-	CASSLGDRGNTEAFF	TGTGCCAGCAGCTTAGGGGACAGGGGGAACACTGAAGCTTTCTTT
-	TRBJ2-2	TRBV19	-	CASSITGPNTGELFF	TGTGCCAGTAGTATCACAGGGCCGAACACCGGGGAGCTGTTTTTT
TRBD1	TRBJ2-7	TRBV9	-	CASSGDRAYEQYF	TGTGCCAGCAGCGGGGACAGGGCCTACGAGCAGTACTTC
-	TRBJ1-4	TRBV19	once	CASHPGQPSLSEKLFF	TGTGCCAGCCACCCGGGACAACCAAGTCTTAGTGAAAAACTGTTTTTT
TRBD2	TRBJ2-2	TRBV9	-	CASSESGSGTGELFF	TGTGCCAGCAGCGAGAGCGGGAGCGGTACCGGGGAGCTGTTTTTT
TRBD2	TRBJ2-1	TRBV9	-	CASSGQGLADEQFF	TGTGCCAGCAGCGGACAGGGACTAGCGGACGAGCAGTTCTTC
-	TRBJ2-5	TRBV4-2	-	CASSSELHEETQYF	TGTGCCAGCAGCTCGGAGCTCCATGAAGAGACCCAGTACTTC
-	TRBJ2-3	TRBV11-3	-	CASRRSTDTQYF	TGTGCCAGCAGACGTAGCACAGATACGCAGTATTTT
TRBD1	TRBJ2-7	TRBV11-3	-	CASSSRTGEPYEQYF	TGTGCCAGCAGCTCTAGGACAGGCGAACCCTACGAGCAGTACTTC
-	TRBJ2-1	TRBV7-2	-	CASSLPRRGANEQFF	TGTGCCAGCAGCTTACCCCGCCGGGGGGCCAATGAGCAGTTCTTC
-	TRBJ1-1	TRBV7-2	-	CASSPRLGGENTEAFF	TGTGCCAGCAGCCCCCGTTTGGGGGGGGAGAACACTGAAGCTTTCTTT
-	TRBJ1-5	TRBV2	-	CASREYRDSFGPQHF	TGTGCCAGCAGAGAATATCGGGACTCCTTTGGGCCCCAGCATTTT
-	TRBJ1-3	TRBV7-3	-	CASSLMGSGSGNTIYF	TGTGCCAGCAGCTTAATGGGGTCGGGTTCTGGAAACACCATATATTTT
-	TRBJ1-5	TRBV6-1	-	CASSPGVLPQHF	TGTGCCAGCAGCCCCGGAGTTCTGCCCCAGCATTTT
-	TRBJ2-7	TRBV9	-	CASSVESGSSYEQYF	TGTGCCAGCAGCGTAGAGAGCGGAAGTTCCTACGAGCAGTACTTC
-	TRBJ1-2	TRBV6-5	-	CASTQGGGYTF	TGTGCCAGCACCCAGGGAGGCGGCTACACCTTC
-	TRBJ1-1	TRBV6-5	-	CASRENTEAFF	TGTGCCAGCAGAGAAAACACTGAAGCTTTCTTT
-	TRBJ2-7	TRBV6-5	-	CASSYPPRSGLNEQYF	TGTGCCAGCAGTTACCCTCCTCGGAGTGGGCTCAACGAGCAGTACTTC
-	TRBJ2-3	TRBV5-4	-	CASTLGRTDTQYF	TGTGCCAGCACCCTCGGGCGCACAGATACGCAGTATTTT
-	TRBJ1-3	TRBV6-5	-	CASSYSRPGKGNTIYF	TGTGCCAGCAGTTACTCGAGGCCAGGGAAGGGAAACACCATATATTTT
-	TRBJ2-5	TRBV2	-	CASYLRGETQYF	TGTGCCAGCTATCTCCGGGGAGAGACCCAGTACTTC
-	TRBJ2-3	TRBV2	-	CASAELESDTQYF	TGTGCCAGCGCGGAGCTGGAGTCAGATACGCAGTATTTT
-	TRBJ2-2	TRBV18	-	CASSPWAPANTGELFF	TGTGCCAGCTCACCATGGGCACCTGCGAACACCGGGGAGCTGTTTTTT
-	TRBJ2-3	TRBV9	many	CASSAYSGLDTDTQYF	TGTGCCAGCAGCGCATATAGCGGACTCGACACAGATACGCAGTATTTT
-	TRBJ1-4	TRBV27	-	CASSFSGFEKLFF	TGTGCCAGCAGTTTCTCAGGGTTTGAAAAACTGTTTTTT
-	TRBJ2-6	TRBV5-1	-	CASSLDARGRSGANVLTF	TGCGCCAGCAGCTTGGATGCCAGGGGGAGGTCTGGGGCCAACGTCCTGACTTTC
TRBD2	TRBJ2-7	TRBV19	-	CASSIGGGSPRGQYF	TGTGCCAGTAGTATAGGAGGCGGGAGCCCGCGGGGGCAGTACTTC
-	TRBJ1-1	TRBV7-2	-	CASSGTDTEAFF	TGTGCCAGCAGCGGGACTGACACTGAAGCTTTCTTT
TRBD2	TRBJ2-4	TRBV19	-	CASSIVASGRAKNIQYF	TGTGCCAGTAGTATCGTGGCTAGCGGGAGGGCCAAAAACATTCAGTACTTC